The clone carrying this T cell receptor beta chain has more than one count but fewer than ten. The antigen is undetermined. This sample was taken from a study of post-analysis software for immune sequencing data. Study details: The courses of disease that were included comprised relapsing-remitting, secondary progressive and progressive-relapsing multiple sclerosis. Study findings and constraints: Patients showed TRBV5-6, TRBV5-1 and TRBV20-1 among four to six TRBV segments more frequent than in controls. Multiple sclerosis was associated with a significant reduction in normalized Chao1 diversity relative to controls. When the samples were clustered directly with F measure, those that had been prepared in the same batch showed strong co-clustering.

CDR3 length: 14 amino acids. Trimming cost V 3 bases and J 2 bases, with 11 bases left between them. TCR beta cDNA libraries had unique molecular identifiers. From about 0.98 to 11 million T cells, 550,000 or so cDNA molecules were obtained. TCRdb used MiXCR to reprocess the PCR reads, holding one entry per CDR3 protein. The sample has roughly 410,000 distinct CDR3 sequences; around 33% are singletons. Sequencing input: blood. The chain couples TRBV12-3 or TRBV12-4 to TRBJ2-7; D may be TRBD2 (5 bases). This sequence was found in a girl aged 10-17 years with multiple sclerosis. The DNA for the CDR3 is TGTGCCAGCAGTTTCGCCGGAGGTCCCTACGAGCAGTACTTC. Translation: CASSFAGGPYEQYF.